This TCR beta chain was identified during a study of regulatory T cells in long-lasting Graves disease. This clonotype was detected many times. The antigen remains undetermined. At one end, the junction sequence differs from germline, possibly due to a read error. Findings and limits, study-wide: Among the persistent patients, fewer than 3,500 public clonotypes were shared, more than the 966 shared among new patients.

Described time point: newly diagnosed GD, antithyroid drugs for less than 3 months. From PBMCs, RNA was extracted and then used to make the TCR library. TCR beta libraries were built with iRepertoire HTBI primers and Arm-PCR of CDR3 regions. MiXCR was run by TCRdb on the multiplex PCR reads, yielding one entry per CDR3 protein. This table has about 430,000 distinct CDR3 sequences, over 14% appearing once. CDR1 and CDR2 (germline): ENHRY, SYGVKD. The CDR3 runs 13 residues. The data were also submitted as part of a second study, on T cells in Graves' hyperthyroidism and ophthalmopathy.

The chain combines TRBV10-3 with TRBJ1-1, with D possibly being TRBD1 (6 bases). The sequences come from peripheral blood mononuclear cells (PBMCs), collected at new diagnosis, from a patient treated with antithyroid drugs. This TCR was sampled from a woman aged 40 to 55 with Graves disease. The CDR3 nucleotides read TGTGCCGTCAGCGGGGACATGAACACTGAAGCTTTCTTT. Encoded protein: CAVSGDMNTEAFF.